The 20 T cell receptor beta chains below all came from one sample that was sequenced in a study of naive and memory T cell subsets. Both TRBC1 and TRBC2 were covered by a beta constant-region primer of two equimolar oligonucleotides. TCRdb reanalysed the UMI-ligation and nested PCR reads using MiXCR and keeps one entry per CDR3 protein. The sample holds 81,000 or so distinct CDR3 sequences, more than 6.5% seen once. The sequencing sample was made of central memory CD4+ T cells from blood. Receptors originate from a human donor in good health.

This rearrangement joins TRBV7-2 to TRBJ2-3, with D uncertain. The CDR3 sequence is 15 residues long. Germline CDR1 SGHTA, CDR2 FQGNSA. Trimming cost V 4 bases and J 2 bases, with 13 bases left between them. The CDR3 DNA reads TGTGCCAGCAGCTCTCCGTTCCTTTCCACAGATACGCAGTATTTT. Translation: CASSSPFLSTDTQYF.

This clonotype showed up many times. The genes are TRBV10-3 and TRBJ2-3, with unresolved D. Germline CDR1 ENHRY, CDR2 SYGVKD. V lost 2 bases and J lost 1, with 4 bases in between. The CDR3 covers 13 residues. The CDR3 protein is CAISEHGTDTQYF. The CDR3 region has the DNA TGTGCCATCAGTGAGCACGGCACAGATACGCAGTATTTT.

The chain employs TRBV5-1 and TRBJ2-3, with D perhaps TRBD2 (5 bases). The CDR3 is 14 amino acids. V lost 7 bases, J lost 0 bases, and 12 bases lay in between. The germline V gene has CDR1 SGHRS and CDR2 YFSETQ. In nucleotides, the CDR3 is TGCGCCAGCCGAGAAGCGGCTAGCACAGATACGCAGTATTTT. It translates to CASREAASTDTQYF.

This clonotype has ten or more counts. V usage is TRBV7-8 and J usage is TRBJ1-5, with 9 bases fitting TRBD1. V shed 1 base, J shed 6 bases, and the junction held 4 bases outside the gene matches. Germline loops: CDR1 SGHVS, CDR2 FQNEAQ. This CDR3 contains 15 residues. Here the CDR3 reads CASSLGGQGRQPQHF. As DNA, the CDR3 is TGTGCCAGCAGCTTAGGGGGACAGGGTCGTCAGCCCCAGCATTTT.

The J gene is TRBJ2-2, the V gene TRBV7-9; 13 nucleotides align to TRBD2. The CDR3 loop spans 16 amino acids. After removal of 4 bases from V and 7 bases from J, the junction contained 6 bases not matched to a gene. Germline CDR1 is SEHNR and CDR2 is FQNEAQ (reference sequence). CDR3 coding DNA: TGTGCCAGCAGCTCCGGGACTAGCGGGACGGGCGGGGAGCTGTTTTTT. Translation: CASSSGTSGTGGELFF.

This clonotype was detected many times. The CDR3 region has the DNA TGCAGCGTAGAAAAGAGGGGCTCTGGAAACACCATATATTTT. It translates to CSVEKRGSGNTIYF. The J gene is TRBJ1-3, the V gene TRBV29-1; D is perhaps TRBD1 (5 bases). The V end was cut by 6 bases, the J end by 0 bases, with 12 bases between. This CDR3 is 14 amino acids long. The germline V gene encodes CDR1 SQVTM and CDR2 ANQGSEA.

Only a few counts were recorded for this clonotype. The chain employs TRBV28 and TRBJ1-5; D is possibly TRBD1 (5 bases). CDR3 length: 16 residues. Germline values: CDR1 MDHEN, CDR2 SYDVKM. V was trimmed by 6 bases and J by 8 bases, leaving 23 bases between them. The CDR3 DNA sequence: TGTGCCAGCAGAAATAAGGGCAGGGAAGTTTTTGAGCCCCAGCATTTT. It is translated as CASRNKGREVFEPQHF.

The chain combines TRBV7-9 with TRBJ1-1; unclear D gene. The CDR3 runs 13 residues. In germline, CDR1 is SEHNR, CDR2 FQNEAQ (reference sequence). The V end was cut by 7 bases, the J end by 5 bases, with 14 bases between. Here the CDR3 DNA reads TGTGCCAGCACGAGGGCAAGTACGACTGAAGCTTTCTTT. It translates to CASTRASTTEAFF.

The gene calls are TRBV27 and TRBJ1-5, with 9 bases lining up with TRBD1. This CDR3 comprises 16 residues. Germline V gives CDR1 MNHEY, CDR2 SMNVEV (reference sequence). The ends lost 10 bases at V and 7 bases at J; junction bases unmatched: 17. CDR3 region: CATSRLLGQGMQPQHF. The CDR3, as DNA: TGTGCCACTTCCCGGCTTTTAGGACAGGGGATGCAGCCCCAGCATTTT.

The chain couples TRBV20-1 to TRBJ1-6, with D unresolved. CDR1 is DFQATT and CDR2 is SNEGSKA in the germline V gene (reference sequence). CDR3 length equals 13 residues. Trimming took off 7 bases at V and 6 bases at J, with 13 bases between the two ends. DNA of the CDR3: TGCAGTGTAGCCGGCGGTTTTAATTCACCCCTCCACTTT. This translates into CSVAGGFNSPLHF.

The CDR3 DNA sequence: TGTGCCAGCAGCCAAGACAGGGTCGTCGGGGAGCTGTTTTTT. It specifies CASSQDRVVGELFF. The rearrangement joins TRBV4-2 to TRBJ2-2, with D tentatively TRBD1 (5 bases). The V end lost 0 bases, the J end lost 7 bases, and 9 bases lay between the germline ends. The CDR3 is made up of 14 amino acids. The germline V gene has CDR1 LGHNA and CDR2 YNFKEQ.

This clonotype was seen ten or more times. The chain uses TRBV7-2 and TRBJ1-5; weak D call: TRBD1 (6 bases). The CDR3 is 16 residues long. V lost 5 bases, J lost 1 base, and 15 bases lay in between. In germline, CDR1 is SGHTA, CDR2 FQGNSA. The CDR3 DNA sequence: TGTGCCAGCAGCCCCGGGGGGGCAGGGAGCAATCAGCCCCAGCATTTT. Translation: CASSPGGAGSNQPQHF.

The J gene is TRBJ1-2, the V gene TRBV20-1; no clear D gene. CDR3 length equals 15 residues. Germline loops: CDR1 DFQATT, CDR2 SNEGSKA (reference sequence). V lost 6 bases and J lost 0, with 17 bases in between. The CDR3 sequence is CSAPAGPESNYGYTF. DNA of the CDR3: TGCAGTGCCCCCGCCGGACCAGAATCTAACTATGGCTACACCTTC.

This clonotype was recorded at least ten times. CDR3 bases: TGTGCCAGCAGTTATGCTGGAGGGGCCGGTCAGCCCCAGCATTTT. Amino acids: CASSYAGGAGQPQHF. The rearrangement joins TRBV6-2 or TRBV6-3 to TRBJ1-5; D is perhaps TRBD1 (5 bases). The CDR3 loop spans 15 amino acids. Germline V gene lookup returns CDR1 MNHEY and CDR2 SVGEGT. Trimming took off 3 bases at V and 6 bases at J, with 15 bases between the two ends.

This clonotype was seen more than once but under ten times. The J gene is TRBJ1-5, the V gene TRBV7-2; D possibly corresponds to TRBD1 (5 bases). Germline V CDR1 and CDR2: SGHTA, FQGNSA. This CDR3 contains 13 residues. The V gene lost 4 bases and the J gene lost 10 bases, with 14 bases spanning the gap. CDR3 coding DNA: TGTGCCAGCAGCTCCCGGTTTGGGGGTCCCCAGCATTTT. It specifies CASSSRFGGPQHF.

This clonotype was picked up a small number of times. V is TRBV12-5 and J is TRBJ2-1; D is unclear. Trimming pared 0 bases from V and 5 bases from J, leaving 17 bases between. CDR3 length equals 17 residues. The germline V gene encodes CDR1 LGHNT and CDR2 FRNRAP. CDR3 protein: CASGLVRQPPGDNEQFF. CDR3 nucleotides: TGTGCTAGTGGTTTGGTACGCCAACCCCCTGGTGACAATGAGCAGTTCTTC. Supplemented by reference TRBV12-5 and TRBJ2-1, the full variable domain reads DARVTQTPRHKVTEMGQEVTMRCQPILGHNTVFWYRQTMMQGLELLAYFRNRAPLDDSGMPKDRFSAEMPDATLATLKIQPSEPRDSAVYFCASGLVRQPPGDNEQFFGPGTRLTVL.

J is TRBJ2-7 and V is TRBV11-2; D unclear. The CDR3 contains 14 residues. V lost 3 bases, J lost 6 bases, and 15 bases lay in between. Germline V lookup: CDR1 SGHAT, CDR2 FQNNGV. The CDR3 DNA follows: TGTGCCAGCAGCTTTCTGGCAGGCCCTGGCGAGCAGTACTTC. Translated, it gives CASSFLAGPGEQYF.

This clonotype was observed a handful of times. The CDR3 DNA is TGCGCCAGCAGCCCATCGGGACTAGCTGGGGAGACCCAGTACTTC. Translation gives CASSPSGLAGETQYF. The chain couples TRBV5-1 to TRBJ2-5; 9 nucleotides match TRBD2. This CDR3 has 15 residues. Germline values: CDR1 SGHRS, CDR2 YFSETQ. With V trimmed by 4 bases and J by 5 bases, 9 bases remained unmatched. The complete variable domain, with remaining parts taken from reference TRBV5-1 and TRBJ2-5, reads KAGVTQTPRYLIKTRGQQVTLSCSPISGHRSVSWYQQTPGQGLQFLFEYFSETQRNKGNFPGRFSGRQFSNSRSEMNVSTLELGDSALYLCASSPSGLAGETQYFGPGTRLLVL.

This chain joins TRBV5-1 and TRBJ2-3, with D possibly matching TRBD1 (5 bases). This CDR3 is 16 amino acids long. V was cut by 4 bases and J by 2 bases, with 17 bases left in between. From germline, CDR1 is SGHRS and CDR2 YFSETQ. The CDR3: CASSPEGAGFTDTQYF. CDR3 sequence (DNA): TGCGCCAGCAGCCCCGAAGGGGCAGGCTTCACAGATACGCAGTATTTT.

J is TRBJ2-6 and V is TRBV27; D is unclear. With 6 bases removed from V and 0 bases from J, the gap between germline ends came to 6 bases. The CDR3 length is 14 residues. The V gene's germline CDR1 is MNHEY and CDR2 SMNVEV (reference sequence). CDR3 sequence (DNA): TGTGCCAGCAGGAAGTACTCTGGGGCCAACGTCCTGACTTTC. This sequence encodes CASRKYSGANVLTF.